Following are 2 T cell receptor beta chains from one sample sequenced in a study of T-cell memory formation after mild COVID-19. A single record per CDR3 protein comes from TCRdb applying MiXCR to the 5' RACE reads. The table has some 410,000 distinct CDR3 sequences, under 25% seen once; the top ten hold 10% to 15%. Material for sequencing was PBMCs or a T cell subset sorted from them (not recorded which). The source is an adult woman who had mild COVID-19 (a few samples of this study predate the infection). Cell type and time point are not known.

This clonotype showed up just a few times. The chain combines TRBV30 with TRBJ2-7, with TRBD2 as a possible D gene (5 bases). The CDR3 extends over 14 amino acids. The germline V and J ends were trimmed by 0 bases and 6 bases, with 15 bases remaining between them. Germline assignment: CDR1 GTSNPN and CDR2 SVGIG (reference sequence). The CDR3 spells CAWSVLGMGIEQYF. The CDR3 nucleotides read TGTGCCTGGAGTGTACTCGGGATGGGTATCGAGCAGTACTTC.

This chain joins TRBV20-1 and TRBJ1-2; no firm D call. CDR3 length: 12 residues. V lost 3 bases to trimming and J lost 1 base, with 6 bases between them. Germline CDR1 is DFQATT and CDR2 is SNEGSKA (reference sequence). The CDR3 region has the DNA TGCAGTGCTAGGCCAGATAACTATGGCTACACCTTC. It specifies CSARPDNYGYTF.